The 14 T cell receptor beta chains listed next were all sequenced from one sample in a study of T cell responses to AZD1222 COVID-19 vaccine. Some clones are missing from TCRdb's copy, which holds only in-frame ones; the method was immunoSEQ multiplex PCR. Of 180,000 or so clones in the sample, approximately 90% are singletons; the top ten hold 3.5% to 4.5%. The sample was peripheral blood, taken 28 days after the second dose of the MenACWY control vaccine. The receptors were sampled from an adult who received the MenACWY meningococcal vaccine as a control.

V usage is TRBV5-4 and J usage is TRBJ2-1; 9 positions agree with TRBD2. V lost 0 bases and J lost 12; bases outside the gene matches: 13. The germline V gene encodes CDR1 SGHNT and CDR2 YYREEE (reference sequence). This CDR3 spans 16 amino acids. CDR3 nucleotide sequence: TGTGCCAGCAGCTTGGCCTCTAGCGGGACTCTTAGGACGCAGTTCTTC. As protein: CASSLASSGTLRTQFF.

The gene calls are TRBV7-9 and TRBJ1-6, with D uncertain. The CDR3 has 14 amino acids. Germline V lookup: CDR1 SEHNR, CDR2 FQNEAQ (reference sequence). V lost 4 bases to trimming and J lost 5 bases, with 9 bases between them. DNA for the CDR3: TGTGCCAGCAGCTCTGCGACAAATAATTCACCCCTCCACTTT. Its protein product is CASSSATNNSPLHF.

CDR3 nucleotide sequence: TGTGCCAGCAGCCCACCACTAGCGGGAGAGGATTGGCAGTACTTC. Translated: CASSPPLAGEDWQYF. The chain recombines TRBV7-2 with TRBJ2-7; 11 bases are shared with TRBD2. The CDR3 has 15 residues. V gave up 5 bases and J gave up 9 bases; unmatched junction bases: 12. In germline, CDR1 is SGHTA, CDR2 FQGNSA.

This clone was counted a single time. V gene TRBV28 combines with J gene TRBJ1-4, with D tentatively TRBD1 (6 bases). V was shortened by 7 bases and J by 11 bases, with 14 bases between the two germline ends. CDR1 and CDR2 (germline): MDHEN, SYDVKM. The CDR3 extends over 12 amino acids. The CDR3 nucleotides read TGTGCCAGCAACAGGGAGTTCGGGAAACTGTTTTTT. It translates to CASNREFGKLFF.

The DNA of the CDR3 is TGTGCCAGCCACTCCGGGACAGGGGACAGCTCCTATAATTCACCCCTCCACTTT. Residues: CASHSGTGDSSYNSPLHF. The chain is built from TRBV19 and TRBJ1-6; 10 nucleotides match TRBD1. This CDR3 comprises 18 residues. Trimming took 9 bases from V and 0 from J; bases not matched to a gene: 11. The germline gives CDR1 LNHDA, CDR2 SQIVND (reference sequence). The full variable domain, rest sourced from reference TRBV19 and TRBJ1-6, is DGGITQSPKYLFRKEGQNVTLSCEQNLNHDAMYWYRQDPGQGLRLIYYSQIVNDFQKGDIAEGYSVSREKKESFPLTVTSAQKNPTAFYLCASHSGTGDSSYNSPLHFGNGTRLTVT.

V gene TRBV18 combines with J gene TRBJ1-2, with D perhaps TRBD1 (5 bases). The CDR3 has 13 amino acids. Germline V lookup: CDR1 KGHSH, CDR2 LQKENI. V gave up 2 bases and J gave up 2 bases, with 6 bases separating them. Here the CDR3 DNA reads TGTGCCAGCTCACCAAGGGACAACTATGGCTACACCTTC. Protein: CASSPRDNYGYTF.

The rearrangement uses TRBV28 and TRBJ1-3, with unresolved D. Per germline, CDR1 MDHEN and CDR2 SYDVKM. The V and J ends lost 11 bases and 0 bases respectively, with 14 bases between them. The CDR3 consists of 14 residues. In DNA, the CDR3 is TGTGCCCGAGAAAACCGAAGCTCTGGAAACACCATATATTTT. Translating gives CARENRSSGNTIYF. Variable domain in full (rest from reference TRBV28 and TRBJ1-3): DVKVTQSSRYLVKRTGEKVFLECVQDMDHENMFWYRQDPGLGLRLIYFSYDVKMKEKGDIPEGYSVSREKKERFSLILESASTNQTSMYLCARENRSSGNTIYFGEGSWLTVV.

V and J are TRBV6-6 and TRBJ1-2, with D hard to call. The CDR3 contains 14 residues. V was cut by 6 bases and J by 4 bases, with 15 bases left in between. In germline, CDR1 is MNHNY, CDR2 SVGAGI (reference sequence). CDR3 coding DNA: TGTGCCAGCAGCCCAGACGGGGAAGGCTATGGCTACACCTTC. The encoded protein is CASSPDGEGYGYTF.

CDR3 sequence (DNA): TGTGCCAGCTCACCGGGACAGGGGGGTAATGAGCAGTTCTTC. Amino acid sequence: CASSPGQGGNEQFF. The rearrangement links TRBV18 to TRBJ2-1, with 11 bases lining up with TRBD1. J gave up 7 bases and V 3 bases, and 2 bases lay outside the gene matches. Germline CDR1 KGHSH, CDR2 LQKENI. The CDR3 runs 14 residues.

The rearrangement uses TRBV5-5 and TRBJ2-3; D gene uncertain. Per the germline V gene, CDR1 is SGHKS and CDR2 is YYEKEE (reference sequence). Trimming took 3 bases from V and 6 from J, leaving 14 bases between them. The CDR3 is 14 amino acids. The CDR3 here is CASSSVRLGDTQYF. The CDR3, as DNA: TGTGCCAGCAGCTCGGTTAGACTGGGGGATACGCAGTATTTT.

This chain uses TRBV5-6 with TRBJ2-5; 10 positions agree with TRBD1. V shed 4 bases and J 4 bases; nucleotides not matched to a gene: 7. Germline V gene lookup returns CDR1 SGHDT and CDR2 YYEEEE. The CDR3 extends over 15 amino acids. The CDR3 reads CASSAGQGILETQYF. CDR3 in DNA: TGTGCCAGCAGCGCGGGACAGGGGATCTTAGAGACCCAGTACTTC.

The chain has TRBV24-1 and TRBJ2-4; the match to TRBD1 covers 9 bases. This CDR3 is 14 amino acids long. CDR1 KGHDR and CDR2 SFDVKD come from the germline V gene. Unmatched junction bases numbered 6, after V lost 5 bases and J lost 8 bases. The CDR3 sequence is CATSASRTGDIQYF. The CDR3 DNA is TGTGCCACCAGTGCCTCTAGGACAGGGGACATTCAGTACTTC.

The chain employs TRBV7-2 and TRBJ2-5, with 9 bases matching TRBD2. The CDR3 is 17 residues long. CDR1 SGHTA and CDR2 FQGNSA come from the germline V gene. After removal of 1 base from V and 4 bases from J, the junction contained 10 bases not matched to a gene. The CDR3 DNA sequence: TGTGCCAGCAGCTTAGGTGATAGCGGGAGTATTATAGAGACCCAGTACTTC. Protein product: CASSLGDSGSIIETQYF.

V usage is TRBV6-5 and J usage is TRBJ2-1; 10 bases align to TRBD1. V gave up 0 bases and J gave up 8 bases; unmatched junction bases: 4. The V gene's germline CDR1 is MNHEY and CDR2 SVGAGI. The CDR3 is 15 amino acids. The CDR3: CASSYSTGGKHEQFF. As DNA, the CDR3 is TGTGCCAGCAGTTACTCGACAGGGGGCAAACATGAGCAGTTCTTC.